A selection of T cell receptor beta chains follows, all from one sample in a study of CD8+CD57+ T cells in acquired aplastic anemia. TCRdb reprocessed the reads via MiXCR and lists one record per CDR3 protein. The sample contains around 500,000 distinct CDR3 sequences, approximately 33% of which appear only once. The sequenced material came from sorted CD4+, CD8+, or CD8+CD57+ T cells (not recorded which) from PBMCs. Receptors originate from a human donor with aplastic anemia. CDR3s include the opening cysteine and the closing phenylalanine or tryptophan. The order of the fields is V gene, clone size, CDR3 length, J gene, D gene, CDR3 DNA, CDR3 protein. D genes are given only for firm matches. Only part of the rows carry a size: once, few, many, or a class if the clone is expanded.

TRBV4-1	-	14	TRBJ2-5	-	TGCGCCAGCAGCCCTCGAGGGGGGGAGAAGACCCAGTACTTC	CASSPRGGEKTQYF
TRBV14	-	14	TRBJ2-2	-	TGTGCCAGCAGCCAAGGGGTGTACACCGGGGAGCTGTTTTTT	CASSQGVYTGELFF
TRBV6-5	-	15	TRBJ2-2	-	TGTGCCAGCAGTTGGGGACAAGCAAGGTCCGGGGAGCTGTTTTTT	CASSWGQARSGELFF
TRBV6-1	few	14	TRBJ1-2	TRBD1	TGTGCCAGCTCGAGGACAGGGACGAACTATGGCTACACCTTC	CASSRTGTNYGYTF
TRBV10-1	once	14	TRBJ1-2	TRBD1	TGCGCCAGCAGAGCGGGGACAGGGTTCCGCGGCTACACCTTC	CASRAGTGFRGYTF
TRBV2	few	18	TRBJ2-1	TRBD2	TGTGCCAGCAGTGGTCCACTAGCGGGAGAACGTTCCTACAATGAGCAGTTCTTC	CASSGPLAGERSYNEQFF
TRBV6-1	-	12	TRBJ2-1	-	TGTGCCAGCAGTGAATCAGGGAATGAGCAGTTCTTC	CASSESGNEQFF
TRBV19	few	15	TRBJ2-2	TRBD1	TGTGCCAGTAGCTTACTGACAGGGAATCCCGGGGAGCTGTTTTTT	CASSLLTGNPGELFF
TRBV2	-	14	TRBJ2-7	-	TGTGCCAGCAGCTTAGTGGGACCGGGCTACGAGCAGTACTTC	CASSLVGPGYEQYF
TRBV7-2	few	13	TRBJ1-1	-	TGTGCCAGCAGCTTACTTTCGAACACTGAAGCTTTCTTT	CASSLLSNTEAFF
TRBV29-1	-	13	TRBJ2-7	TRBD2	TGCAGCGTTGAGACCGGGAGGGCCCAAGAGCAGTACTTC	CSVETGRAQEQYF
TRBV11-1	many	17	TRBJ2-7	TRBD2	TGTGCCAGCAGTCCCGGCTCAACGCTAGCGGCCGCCTACGAGCAGTACTTC	CASSPGSTLAAAYEQYF
TRBV7-4	many	10	TRBJ1-6	-	TGTGCCAGCCCTTTTTCACCCCTCCACTTT	CASPFSPLHF
TRBV27	-	14	TRBJ1-2	TRBD1	TGTGCCAGCAGACCGGGGACAGGTCGGGCGAGCTACACCTTC	CASRPGTGRASYTF
TRBV7-8	few	15	TRBJ1-1	-	TGTGCCAGCAGCGCCATCGACAGCATGAACACTGAAGCTTTCTTT	CASSAIDSMNTEAFF
TRBV15	many	13	TRBJ1-1	-	TGTGCCACCAGCGGGTCTTCCTCTGGACGGCCTTTCTTT	CATSGSSSGRPFF
TRBV2	-	17	TRBJ1-6	-	TGTGCCAGCAGGGCCGTCGGGGGATTGGGCGATAATTCACCCCTCCACTTT	CASRAVGGLGDNSPLHF
TRBV19	many	12	TRBJ1-5	-	TGTGCCAGTAGTATAGAGGGGCAGCCCCAGCATTTT	CASSIEGQPQHF
TRBV11-2	few	17	TRBJ1-5	-	TGTGCCAGCAGCTCACGGGGGGGAAGTTTTCAAGATCAGCCCCAGCATTTT	CASSSRGGSFQDQPQHF
TRBV20-1	-	15	TRBJ2-5	TRBD1	TGCAGTGCTTCCCGGGACAGTGCTACTCAAGAGACCCAGTACTTC	CSASRDSATQETQYF
TRBV7-2	-	12	TRBJ2-2	TRBD1	TGTGCCAGCAGCCCTGGGACAGGGGAGCTGGTTTTT	CASSPGTGELVF
TRBV19	-	15	TRBJ1-6	TRBD1	TGTGCCAGTAGTATAGTCGGGACAGACAATTCACCCCTCCACTTT	CASSIVGTDNSPLHF
TRBV27	-	15	TRBJ1-2	-	TGTGCCAGCAGTTTATTGGGCGGGGGGTACTATGGCTACACCTTC	CASSLLGGGYYGYTF
TRBV29-1	-	16	TRBJ2-3	-	TGCAGCGTTGAAGCATTAACGGAACTACTCACAGATACGCAGTATTTT	CSVEALTELLTDTQYF
TRBV2	-	12	TRBJ2-7	-	TGTGCCAGCAGTATCAGGTTCTCCGAGCAGTACTTC	CASSIRFSEQYF
TRBV10-3	many	15	TRBJ1-2	-	TGTGCCATTCAACCCGGGGGACCTACTCTAAATGGCTACACCTTC	CAIQPGGPTLNGYTF
TRBV10-2	many	19	TRBJ2-1	TRBD2	TGCGCCAGCAGTAATCCGGGGTTGGCTAGCGGGAGGGCGTACAATGAGCAGTTCTTC	CASSNPGLASGRAYNEQFF
TRBV19	many	14	TRBJ1-1	TRBD1	TGTGCCAGTAGTGCCACAGGGGGAAACACTGAAGCTTTCTTT	CASSATGGNTEAFF
TRBV20-1	many	12	TRBJ1-2	-	TGCAGTGCTAAGGCCCGACAGGCATACTACACCTTC	CSAKARQAYYTF
TRBV7-2	-	14	TRBJ1-6	-	TGTGCCAGCAGCTTAGAGGACAGAAATTCACCCCTCCACTTT	CASSLEDRNSPLHF
TRBV2	-	14	TRBJ2-5	-	TGTGCCAGCAGCGGTGCGGACCGCCGGGAGACCCAGTACTTC	CASSGADRRETQYF
TRBV7-2	few	13	TRBJ2-1	-	TGTGCCAGCAGCTTGACTAGGCTCTATGAGCAGTTCTTC	CASSLTRLYEQFF
TRBV7-9	once	18	TRBJ1-4	TRBD1	TGTGCCAGCGGCTCTCAAGCCGGGACAGGGATCCTTAATGAAAAACTGTTTTTT	CASGSQAGTGILNEKLFF
TRBV19	many	14	TRBJ2-7	TRBD2	TGTGCCAGTAGCGGACTAGCGGCATCCTACGAGCAGTACTTC	CASSGLAASYEQYF
TRBV10-3	once	17	TRBJ1-5	TRBD1	TGTGCCATCAGTGAGAGCAGACAGGGGGCCAGCAATCAGCCCCAGCATTTT	CAISESRQGASNQPQHF